These T cell receptor beta chains were read from a single sample in a study of T-cell memory formation after mild COVID-19. Via MiXCR, TCRdb re-called the 5' RACE reads, giving one row per CDR3 protein. The table shows 100,000 to 150,000 distinct CDR3 sequences, with over 15% occurring only once. The sample consisted of PBMCs or a T cell subset sorted from them (not recorded which). The receptors were sampled from a man younger than 30 who had mild COVID-19 (a few samples of this study predate the infection). Cell type and time point are not known. The CDR3 runs from the conserved cysteine through the conserved F or W. D genes are given only for firm matches. Size is stated for part of the rows, as once, few or many counts, or as a class when the clone is expanded.

TRBD1	TRBV7-8	few	TRBJ1-1	CASSPRTGVGTEAFF	TGTGCCAGCAGCCCACGGACAGGCGTGGGCACTGAAGCTTTCTTT
NA	TRBV7-9	once	TRBJ1-4	CASSARATTNEKLFF	TGTGCCAGCAGCGCCCGGGCCACAACTAATGAAAAACTGTTTTTT
NA	TRBV28	few	TRBJ1-1	CASRSTGHPFF	TGTGCCAGCAGAAGTACAGGGCACCCTTTCTTT
NA	TRBV10-3	few	TRBJ1-5	CAISEGISNQPQHF	TGTGCCATCAGTGAGGGAATTAGCAATCAGCCCCAGCATTTT
NA	TRBV6-5	NA	TRBJ1-3	CASSYSTGSTGNTIYF	TGTGCCAGCAGTTACTCGACGGGGTCCACTGGAAACACCATATATTTT
TRBD1	TRBV6-5	many	TRBJ2-7	CASSPLGQGYEQYF	TGTGCCAGCAGTCCACTGGGACAGGGCTACGAGCAGTACTTC
NA	TRBV7-9	many	TRBJ2-3	CASSRQSTDTQYF	TGTGCCAGCAGTCGACAGAGCACAGATACGCAGTATTTT
NA	TRBV24-1	few	TRBJ1-3	CATILGGVNSGNTIYF	TGTGCCACCATCCTCGGAGGGGTTAACTCTGGAAACACCATATATTTT
NA	TRBV3-1	many	TRBJ2-3	CASSRGDTQYF	TGTGCCAGCTCCAGGGGAGATACGCAGTATTTT
NA	TRBV7-2	few	TRBJ1-2	CASSGRGNLGHTF	TGTGCCAGCAGCGGGAGGGGGAACTTAGGTCACACCTTC
TRBD1	TRBV20-1	NA	TRBJ2-7	CSAPGTGQYEQYF	TGCAGTGCTCCCGGGACAGGGCAATACGAGCAGTACTTC
TRBD2	TRBV7-9	few	TRBJ2-7	CASSPTPGRLAVPDEQYF	TGTGCCAGCAGCCCCACCCCTGGGAGACTAGCGGTGCCTGACGAGCAGTACTTC
TRBD2	TRBV5-1	NA	TRBJ2-1	CASSAGLAVINEQFF	TGCGCCAGCAGCGCAGGACTAGCTGTAATCAATGAGCAGTTCTTC
TRBD1	TRBV5-4	few	TRBJ2-7	CASSLAGTGVYEQYF	TGTGCCAGCAGCTTGGCCGGGACAGGGGTCTACGAGCAGTACTTC
TRBD2	TRBV12-3/TRBV12-4	NA	TRBJ2-1	CASSRGGPYNEQFF	TGTGCCAGCAGCCGCGGGGGGCCCTACAATGAGCAGTTCTTC
TRBD1	TRBV6-1	few	TRBJ2-7	CASARDRVYEQYF	TGTGCCAGCGCCCGGGACAGGGTCTACGAGCAGTACTTC
NA	TRBV20-1	few	TRBJ2-1	CSATIQSYNEQFF	TGCAGTGCTACCATCCAATCCTACAATGAGCAGTTCTTC
TRBD1	TRBV6-5	once	TRBJ2-5	CASISGGTQYF	TGTGCCAGCATCTCAGGGGGGACCCAGTACTTC
NA	TRBV9	NA	TRBJ2-1	CASSVALSTRGVYNEQFF	TGTGCCAGCAGCGTAGCTTTATCTACTCGAGGGGTCTACAATGAGCAGTTCTTC
TRBD2	TRBV6-6	NA	TRBJ2-5	CASSPVAGSGTQYF	TGTGCCAGCAGCCCTGTAGCGGGGTCGGGGACCCAGTACTTC
NA	TRBV5-1	many	TRBJ2-3	CASSLEGSGDTQYF	TGCGCCAGCAGCTTGGAGGGGTCGGGTGATACGCAGTATTTT
NA	TRBV5-6	few	TRBJ2-4	CASSPPLSRGLAKNIQYF	TGTGCCAGCAGCCCCCCCCTGTCTAGGGGATTAGCCAAAAACATTCAGTACTTC